The clone carrying this T cell receptor (beta chain) was seen a handful of times. Its antigen is undetermined. This entry is derived from a study of beta chain features in type 1 diabetes. Study observations and caveats: HLA influence on TCRB rearrangement stayed unresolved here. A moderate, significant TCRB CDR3 shortening appeared in type 1 diabetes across four CD4+ subsets. Patients and controls would share equally any PCR tilt toward shorter templates. For type 1 diabetes patients, VDJ junctions showed fewer insertions and more deletions.

Each of the CD4+ naive, central memory, regulatory and stem cell-like memory populations was sorted via CD45RO/CCR7/CD25/CD127/CD95/CD27. The study reverse transcribed the entire isolated RNA, so it sequenced expressed TCRB transcripts. The protocol was immunoSEQ multiplex PCR, while the TCRdb copy is restricted to in-frame clones and leaves out a portion. The repertoire holds hundreds of thousands of clones, with roughly a tenth as singletons. The V end lost 4 bases, the J end lost 0 bases, and 10 bases lay between the germline ends. Germline-derived CDR1 and CDR2 are SGHTA and FQGNSA. There are 16 residues in the CDR3.

The TCR comes from a man in his thirties or forties with type 1 diabetes. V is TRBV7-2 and J is TRBJ1-6; no reliable D call. Material: naive CD4+ T cells from blood. The CDR3 reads CASSYSRSSYNSPLHF. The CDR3 DNA reads TGTGCCAGCAGCTATTCGAGAAGCTCCTATAATTCACCCCTCCACTTT.